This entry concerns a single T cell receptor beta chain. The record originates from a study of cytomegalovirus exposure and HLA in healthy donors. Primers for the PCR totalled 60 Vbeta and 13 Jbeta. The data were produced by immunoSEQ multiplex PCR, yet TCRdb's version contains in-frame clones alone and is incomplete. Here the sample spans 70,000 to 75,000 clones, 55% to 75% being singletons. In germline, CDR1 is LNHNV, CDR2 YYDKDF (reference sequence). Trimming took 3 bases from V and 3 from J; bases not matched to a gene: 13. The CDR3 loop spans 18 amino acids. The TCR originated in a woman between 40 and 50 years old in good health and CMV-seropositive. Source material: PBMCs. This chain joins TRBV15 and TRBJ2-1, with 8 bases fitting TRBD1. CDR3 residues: CATSSHQGAARFYNEQFF. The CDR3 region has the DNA TGTGCCACCAGCAGTCATCAGGGGGCCGCCCGTTTCTACAATGAGCAGTTCTTC.